This T cell receptor beta chain was found in a study of blood T cells in healthy people across ages. Findings of the study overall: Versus aged donors, long-lived donors had higher diversity and more naive CD4+ cells. The authors considered diversity estimates from one million T cells to be underestimates.

This clonotype was seen many times. Antigen unknown. Together with a sample-barcoded 5' primer, a J-beta primer mix was included in a second PCR lasting about 7 to 12 cycles. A template-switch adaptor that had 12 random nucleotides put a tag on each cDNA molecule. At least 2.5 million CDR3-containing paired-end reads were obtained per sample. TCRdb used MiXCR to reprocess the 5' RACE reads, holding one entry per CDR3 protein. The sample records around 1,700,000 distinct CDR3 sequences, 28% being singletons. This CDR3 spans 14 amino acids. Germline CDR1 reads LGHNA; CDR2 reads YNFKEQ. V lost 1 base and J lost 4; bases outside the gene matches: 1.

The chain carries TRBV4-2 and TRBJ2-1; 7 bases are shared with TRBD2. Material: blood. The TCR was taken from a woman aged 25 to 39 in good health. The CDR3 DNA follows: TGTGCCAGCAGCCAAGTGGGACTATACAATGAGCAGTTCTTC. Its translation is CASSQVGLYNEQFF.